This record covers a single T cell receptor (beta chain). The target antigen is unknown. Treatment indicated: oral pan-JAK inhibitor, 5-10 mg twice daily. Collected material from alopecia areata patients comprised lesional scalp punch biopsies and peripheral blood. The data were taken from a study of CD8+ T cells in alopecia areata. Study-wide results and caveats: In scalp, tofacitinib significantly decreased clonality and expanded CD8+ clones among the top 100. Relative to normal scalp, lesional scalp, especially alopecia totalis/universalis, showed higher clonality.

TCR sequencing used cDNA made by reverse transcription of extracted RNA. The data were produced by immunoSEQ multiplex PCR, yet TCRdb's version contains in-frame clones alone and is incomplete. In the table there are 190,000 or so clones, 45% to 75% of which are singletons. CDR3 length equals 16 residues. Trimming removed 2 bases at V and 0 bases at J, with 13 bases between. The origin of this receptor is a human donor with alopecia areata. The input for sequencing was CD4+ T cells sorted from blood, taken at week 4, from a patient treated with tofacitinib. The chain couples TRBV23-1 to TRBJ1-1; D gene unclear. TRBV23-1 is treated as an ORF (open reading frame) with a function not yet certain. CDR3 DNA: TGCGCCAGCAGTCAAAATAGTAACAGATTGAACACTGAAGCTTTCTTT. As protein: CASSQNSNRLNTEAFF.